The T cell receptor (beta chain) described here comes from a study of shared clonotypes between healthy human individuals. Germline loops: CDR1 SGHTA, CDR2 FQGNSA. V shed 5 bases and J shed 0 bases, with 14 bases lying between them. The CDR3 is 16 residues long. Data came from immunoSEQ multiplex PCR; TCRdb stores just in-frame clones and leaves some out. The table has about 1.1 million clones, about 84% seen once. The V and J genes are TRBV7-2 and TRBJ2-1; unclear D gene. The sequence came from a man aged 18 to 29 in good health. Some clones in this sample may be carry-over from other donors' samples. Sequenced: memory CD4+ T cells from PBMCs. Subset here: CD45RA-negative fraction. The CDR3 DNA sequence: TGTGCCAGCAGCGATGGTGACGACGTCTCCTACAATGAGCAGTTCTTC. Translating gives CASSDGDDVSYNEQFF.